This entry lists 19 T cell receptor beta chains sequenced from one sample in a study of siplizumab effects on memory and regulatory T cells. This table comes from immunoSEQ multiplex PCR, and its TCRdb copy is limited to in-frame clones, with some not included. Here the sample spans 100,000 or so clones, 75% to 95% being singletons. The sequenced sample consisted of CD4+ T cells sorted from blood. Receptors were obtained from a human donor in good health. Some clones in this sample may be carry-over from other donors' samples.

V usage is TRBV7-3 and J usage is TRBJ2-1, with TRBD2 identical over 9 bases. Germline CDR1 is SGHTA and CDR2 is FQGTGA. The CDR3 runs to 15 residues. Losses at the gene ends were 5 bases for V and 6 bases for J; bases not matched to a gene: 8. The CDR3 protein is CASSLARGGFNEQFF. CDR3 coding DNA: TGTGCCAGCAGCCTGGCGCGGGGGGGATTCAATGAGCAGTTCTTC.

This chain connects TRBV18 to TRBJ2-5; D tentatively fits TRBD1 or TRBD2 (6 bases each). Trimming pared 3 bases from V and 4 bases from J, leaving 21 bases between. CDR1 and CDR2 from the germline V gene are KGHSH and LQKENI. CDR3 length: 17 residues. The CDR3 DNA reads TGTGCCAGCTCACCTAGGCCCGGGGGCAGCGTAGGAGAGACCCAGTACTTC. This sequence encodes CASSPRPGGSVGETQYF.

This sequence joins TRBV18 and TRBJ2-5; maybe TRBD2 (5 bases). Looked up from germline, CDR1 is KGHSH and CDR2 is LQKENI. Trimming stripped 4 bases from V and 3 bases from J, with 9 bases between. The CDR3 contains 13 residues. The CDR3 loop reads CASSRGLEETQYF. CDR3 sequence (DNA): TGTGCCAGCTCACGCGGGTTGGAAGAGACCCAGTACTTC. Together with reference TRBV18 and TRBJ2-5, the CDR3 gives the full variable domain: NAGVMQNPRHLVRRRGQEARLRCSPMKGHSHVYWYRQLPEEGLKFMVYLQKENIIDESGMPKERFSAEFPKEGPSILRIQQVVRGDSAAYFCASSRGLEETQYFGPGTRLLVL.

The chain uses TRBV19 and TRBJ2-5; weak D call: TRBD1 (7 bases). Germline V gene data show CDR1 as LNHDA and CDR2 as SQIVND (reference sequence). The V and J ends lost 4 bases and 3 bases respectively, with 15 bases between them. This CDR3 is 15 amino acids long. The CDR3 sequence: CASSNRGLAEETQYF. The DNA for the CDR3 is TGTGCCAGTAGTAACAGGGGACTGGCGGAAGAGACCCAGTACTTC.

This clone was seen a single time. The chain has TRBV5-4 and TRBJ2-1, with 9 positions matching TRBD1. Losses at the gene ends were 5 bases for V and 7 bases for J; bases not matched to a gene: 13. In germline, CDR1 is SGHNT, CDR2 YYREEE (reference sequence). This CDR3 contains 16 residues. The CDR3 DNA reads as TGTGCCAGCAGTTATGGACCGGGACAGGGAGTAAATGAGCAGTTCTTC. It specifies CASSYGPGQGVNEQFF.

This clone has a single count. The chain recombines TRBV2 with TRBJ2-7, with 11 nucleotides matching TRBD2. The CDR3 consists of 15 residues. V gave up 2 bases and J gave up 7 bases; unmatched junction bases: 7. The V gene's germline CDR1 is SNHLY and CDR2 FYNNEI. Written as DNA, the CDR3 is TGTGCCAGCAGTGAACGTATAGCGGGAGGGGTAGAGCAGTACTTC. Its translation: CASSERIAGGVEQYF.

This rearrangement joins TRBV6-5 to TRBJ1-1; D may be TRBD1 (6 bases). Trimming shortened V by 5 bases and J by 8 bases, and 12 bases separated the two germline ends. There are 12 residues in the CDR3. The V gene's germline CDR1 is MNHEY and CDR2 SVGAGI. In nucleotides, the CDR3 is TGTGCCAGCAGTCGGACAGCCGGAGAAGCTTTCTTT. It codes for CASSRTAGEAFF.

V gene TRBV7-9 combines with J gene TRBJ2-6, with D perhaps TRBD2 (5 bases). Germline-derived CDR1 and CDR2 are SEHNR and FQNEAQ (reference sequence). CDR3 length equals 15 residues. Trimming removed 6 bases from V and 0 bases from J, with 9 bases in between. This CDR3 is CASRPTSSGANVLTF. CDR3 DNA: TGTGCCAGCAGACCAACTAGCTCTGGGGCCAACGTCCTGACTTTC.

V gene TRBV29-1 combines with J gene TRBJ2-7; 7 bases match TRBD1. The CDR3 consists of 16 residues. V lost 4 bases, J lost 1 base, and 13 bases stayed unmatched. Germline V gene lookup returns CDR1 SQVTM and CDR2 ANQGSEA. CDR3 sequence: CSVGTQGERSSYEQYF. As DNA, the CDR3 is TGCAGCGTTGGGACTCAGGGGGAGCGGTCTTCCTACGAGCAGTACTTC.

V gene TRBV9 combines with J gene TRBJ2-5, with 16 bases fitting TRBD2. The germline V gene has CDR1 SGDLS and CDR2 YYNGEE. Unmatched junction bases numbered 8, after V lost 4 bases and J lost 5 bases. CDR3 length: 17 amino acids. CDR3 bases: TGTGCCAGCAGCCCAGGGACTAGCGGGAGGGCCGGGGAGACCCAGTACTTC. Amino acid sequence: CASSPGTSGRAGETQYF.

This chain connects TRBV5-1 to TRBJ2-7, with D possibly TRBD2 on 7 matching bases. CDR3 length: 15 residues. Germline V CDR1 and CDR2: SGHRS, YFSETQ. V lost 1 base, J lost 5 bases, and 16 bases lay in between. Here the CDR3 reads CASSLLTGGGDEQYF. The CDR3 DNA follows: TGCGCCAGCAGCTTGTTAACGGGGGGCGGCGACGAGCAGTACTTC.

The rearrangement links TRBV18 to TRBJ2-5; D is perhaps TRBD1 (5 bases). Germline assignment: CDR1 KGHSH and CDR2 LQKENI. The V end lost 3 bases, the J end lost 6 bases, and 14 bases lay between the germline ends. The CDR3 is made up of 14 amino acids. This chain's CDR3 is CASSPSSQEKTQYF. CDR3 nucleotide sequence: TGTGCCAGCTCACCGTCGTCACAGGAGAAGACCCAGTACTTC.

This sequence joins TRBV7-3 and TRBJ2-3, with TRBD1 identical over 10 bases. J gave up 6 bases and V 6 bases, and 18 bases lay outside the gene matches. This CDR3 contains 18 residues. Germline V gene sequence: CDR1 SGHTA, CDR2 FQGTGA. CDR3 protein: CASSNDRGPETKRDTQYF. CDR3 sequence (DNA): TGTGCCAGCAGTAATGACAGGGGGCCCGAAACTAAGAGGGATACGCAGTATTTT.

J is TRBJ2-2 and V is TRBV11-2, with 8 bases aligning to TRBD1. This CDR3 has 13 amino acids. V gave up 5 bases and J gave up 6 bases; unmatched junction bases: 2. CDR1 and CDR2 (germline): SGHAT, FQNNGV. The CDR3: CASSQQGAGELFF. The CDR3 nucleotides read TGTGCCAGCAGCCAACAGGGGGCCGGGGAGCTGTTTTTT.

V usage is TRBV15 and J usage is TRBJ1-5; D gene ambiguous. The CDR3 runs to 14 residues. The germline CDR1 and CDR2 sequences are LNHNV and YYDKDF (reference sequence). Trimming shortened V by 3 bases and J by 4 bases, and 10 bases separated the two germline ends. CDR3 DNA sequence: TGTGCCACCAGCAGCGTCGGGCCTAATCAGCCCCAGCATTTT. This translates into CATSSVGPNQPQHF. Full variable domain (outside the CDR3, taken from reference TRBV15 and TRBJ1-5): DAMVIQNPRYQVTQFGKPVTLSCSQTLNHNVMYWYQQKSSQAPKLLFHYYDKDFNNEADTPDNFQSRRPNTSFCFLDIRSPGLGDTAMYLCATSSVGPNQPQHFGDGTRLSIL.

The V gene is TRBV6-5, the J gene TRBJ2-7; TRBD2 might be the D (5 bases). CDR1 is MNHEY, CDR2 SVGAGI, per germline. This CDR3 has 12 residues. Between the trimmed V and J ends, which lost 8 bases and 5 bases, there was a span of 13 bases. In nucleotides, the CDR3 is TGTGCCAGCGGCCGGGGTGTGGACGAGCAGTACTTC. This gives the protein CASGRGVDEQYF.

The V call is TRBV27, the J call TRBJ1-4; tentative D call: TRBD1 (5 bases). Between the trimmed V and J ends, which lost 6 bases and 0 bases, there was a span of 20 bases. The CDR3 consists of 18 residues. Per germline, CDR1 MNHEY and CDR2 SMNVEV (reference sequence). Here the CDR3 reads CASSRDQRNFATNEKLFF. The DNA of the CDR3 is TGTGCCAGCAGCCGGGACCAACGCAACTTTGCAACTAATGAAAAACTGTTTTTT. Combining the CDR3 with reference TRBV27 and TRBJ1-4 gives the whole variable domain EAQVTQNPRYLITVTGKKLTVTCSQNMNHEYMSWYRQDPGLGLRQIYYSMNVEVTDKGDVPEGYKVSRKEKRNFPLILESPSPNQTSLYFCASSRDQRNFATNEKLFFGSGTQLSVL.

The gene calls are TRBV6-1 and TRBJ2-5; 11 bases agree with TRBD2. Germline V CDR1 and CDR2: MNHNS, SASEGT. The CDR3 length is 18 residues. Trimming cost V 4 bases and J 4 bases; bases outside gene matches: 14. The CDR3 DNA reads as TGTGCCAGCAGTGCCGGGACTAGCGGTCAGCCCTGGGGAGAGACCCAGTACTTC. As protein: CASSAGTSGQPWGETQYF.

This chain joins TRBV7-3 and TRBJ1-1, with unresolved D. The length of the CDR3 is 13 residues. Looked up from germline, CDR1 is SGHTA and CDR2 is FQGTGA. The V and J ends lost 5 bases and 2 bases respectively, with 9 bases between them. The CDR3 loop reads CASSLGFNTEAFF. CDR3 in DNA: TGTGCCAGCAGCCTAGGGTTTAACACTGAAGCTTTCTTT. The entire variable domain, with the rest obtained from reference TRBV7-3 and TRBJ1-1, is as follows: GAGVSQTPSNKVTEKGKYVELRCDPISGHTALYWYRQSLGQGPEFLIYFQGTGAADDSGLPNDRFFAVRPEGSVSTLKIQRTERGDSAVYLCASSLGFNTEAFFGQGTRLTVV.